This T cell receptor beta chain comes out of a study of regulatory T cells in long-lasting Graves disease. General study results and limits: For persistent Graves' patients, TCR diversity was lower than for newly diagnosed ones. Persistent disease preferred TRBV28, TRBJ1-2 and TRBJ2-5; new disease, TRBV20-1 and TRBJ2-1.

The CDR3 runs 15 residues. The authors built TCR beta libraries using iRepertoire HTBI primers and Arm-PCR of CDR3 regions. TCRdb recomputed calls from the multiplex PCR reads with MiXCR, one row per CDR3 protein. The sample includes about 290,000 distinct CDR3 sequences, under 25% of them seen just once. As for this clonotype: Its antigen is unidentified. Given a much more abundant clone one base away, this may be a read error.

Time point noted: persistent/refractory GD, antithyroid drugs over 5 years with positive TRAb. RNA isolated from PBMCs was used to make the TCR library. The starting material was peripheral blood mononuclear cells (PBMCs), obtained when the disease was refractory, from a patient treated with antithyroid drugs. V gene TRBV12-3 or TRBV12-4 combines with J gene TRBJ1-2, with D possibly being TRBD1 (5 bases). The clonotype was recovered from a female donor with Graves disease. The CDR3 DNA sequence: TGTGCCCGCAGTTTCGGGGCAGGGAGGGTTACTGGCTACACCTTC. This codes for CARSFGAGRVTGYTF.